The next 26 T cell receptor beta chains were all read from a single sample in a study of blood T cells in healthy people across ages. PCR was performed a second time for 7 to 11 cycles using a sample-barcoded 5' primer and a J-beta primer mix. TCRdb independently ran MiXCR on the 5' RACE reads; one entry per CDR3 protein. The data contain roughly 1.5 million distinct CDR3 sequences, about 45% of them seen just once; the ten biggest clones take up less than 5%. Input material: blood. The receptor set was obtained from a woman aged 18 to 35 in good health.

This clonotype was detected a few times. CDR3 in DNA: TGTGCCATCGCCAGACAGGGGGCGAATCAGCCCCAGCATTTT. As protein: CAIARQGANQPQHF. V gene TRBV10-3 combines with J gene TRBJ1-5; 10 bases agree with TRBD1. The CDR3 loop spans 14 amino acids. V lost 8 bases to trimming and J lost 4 bases; unmatched junction nucleotides: 5. Germline V gives CDR1 ENHRY, CDR2 SYGVKD.

The rearrangement links TRBV7-6 to TRBJ2-1; TRBD1 aligns across 9 bases. The CDR3 is 17 residues long. The ends lost 1 base at V and 4 bases at J; junction bases unmatched: 8. Germline-derived CDR1 and CDR2 are SGHVS and FNYEAQ. CDR3 loop: CASSLVFSGTGYNEQFF. In DNA, the CDR3 is TGTGCCAGCAGCTTAGTTTTTAGTGGGACAGGGTACAATGAGCAGTTCTTC.

About this clonotype itself: A much larger clone lies one base from this, so it may be a read error. The chain joins TRBV4-3 to TRBJ2-1, with 8 bases aligning to TRBD1. With the DNA end fitting TRBJ2-7 better, the J assignment may be wrong. CDR1 is LGHNA and CDR2 is YSLEER in the germline V gene. The CDR3 contains 16 residues. CDR3 region: CASSQVSGGSYNEQYF. For the CDR3, the DNA is TGCGCCAGCAGCCAAGTTTCAGGGGGCTCCTACAATGAGCAGTACTTC.

J is TRBJ1-2 and V is TRBV7-2; no reliable D call. Trimming removed 0 bases at V and 2 bases at J, with 10 bases between. The CDR3 covers 15 residues. Per the germline V gene, CDR1 is SGHTA and CDR2 is FQGNSA. For the CDR3, the DNA is TGTGCCAGCAGCTTAGCCACGACAACCAACTATGGCTACACCTTC. As protein: CASSLATTTNYGYTF.

This clonotype was detected only a few times. The rearrangement links TRBV4-1 to TRBJ2-1, with D possibly matching TRBD2 (5 bases). The CDR3 runs 16 residues. CDR1 MGHRA and CDR2 YSYEKL come from the germline V gene. Trimming removed 8 bases at V and 0 bases at J, with 17 bases between. CDR3 loop: CASRPSAGNSYNEQFF. The CDR3 coding sequence is TGCGCCAGCCGGCCTTCTGCGGGTAACTCCTACAATGAGCAGTTCTTC.

This clonotype was seen a few times. The chain joins TRBV29-1 to TRBJ2-4; D not resolved. The CDR3 contains 15 residues. V dropped 7 bases and J dropped 2 bases, with 18 bases sitting between them. The germline V gene encodes CDR1 SQVTM and CDR2 ANQGSEA. CDR3 sequence reads: CSGGSILGTKNIQYF. In DNA form, the CDR3 reads TGCAGCGGCGGAAGCATACTGGGTACCAAAAACATTCAGTACTTC.

The chain carries TRBV24-1 and TRBJ2-3; TRBD2 agrees at 7 bases. The V segment lost 10 bases and the J segment 3 bases; nucleotides outside the gene matches: 6. From germline, CDR1 is KGHDR and CDR2 SFDVKD. The CDR3 loop spans 13 amino acids. CDR3 bases: TGTGCCACTCAGCGGGATCTGACAGATACGCAGTATTTT. Translated, it gives CATQRDLTDTQYF.

The CDR3 coding sequence is TGTGCCAGCAGTTTCCTCCGGGGCCTCGGAGCCTACGAGCAGTACTTC. Translation gives CASSFLRGLGAYEQYF. J is TRBJ2-7 and V is TRBV28; TRBD1 or TRBD2 may be the D gene (5 bases each). Germline-derived CDR1 and CDR2 are MDHEN and SYDVKM. The CDR3 consists of 16 residues. V was trimmed by 3 bases and J by 2 bases, leaving 17 bases between them. Full variable domain (rest looked up from reference TRBV28 and TRBJ2-7): DVKVTQSSRYLVKRTGEKVFLECVQDMDHENMFWYRQDPGLGLRLIYFSYDVKMKEKGDIPEGYSVSREKKERFSLILESASTNQTSMYLCASSFLRGLGAYEQYFGPGTRLTVT.

This clonotype was counted a few times. The CDR3 DNA reads as TGTGCCAGCAGCTCACAGGGAATCTCGGAGGGCTACACCTTC. Translated, it gives CASSSQGISEGYTF. This chain links TRBV7-2 with TRBJ1-2, with D possibly matching TRBD1 (6 bases). V lost 4 bases, J lost 8 bases, and 17 bases lay in between. Germline CDR1 and CDR2: SGHTA and FQGNSA. The CDR3 has 14 amino acids. The full variable domain, rest sourced from reference TRBV7-2 and TRBJ1-2, is GAGVSQSPSNKVTEKGKDVELRCDPISGHTALYWYRQSLGQGLEFLIYFQGNSAPDKSGLPSDRFSAERTGGSVSTLTIQRTQQEDSAVYLCASSSQGISEGYTFGSGTRLTVV.

This rearrangement joins TRBV5-1 to TRBJ2-5; TRBD2 might be the D (6 bases). Germline CDR1 and CDR2: SGHRS and YFSETQ. This CDR3 has 14 amino acids. Trimming stripped 1 base from V and 7 bases from J, with 14 bases between. CDR3 bases: TGCGCCAGCAGCTTGCGGGGGACTGAAGGGACCCAGTACTTC. This codes for CASSLRGTEGTQYF.

This clonotype has at least ten counts. The chain uses TRBV7-9 and TRBJ1-1; D remains unclear. V was pared by 5 bases and J by 1 base, with 2 bases between. CDR3 size: 11 residues. Germline CDR1 and CDR2: SEHNR and FQNEAQ (reference sequence). CDR3 sequence (DNA): TGTGCCAGCAGCGCGAACACTGAAGCTTTCTTT. It is translated as CASSANTEAFF.

This clonotype was detected only a few times. The chain combines TRBV9 with TRBJ2-1, with TRBD1 as a possible D gene (6 bases). The germline CDR1 and CDR2 sequences are SGDLS and YYNGEE. Trimming took 6 bases from V and 0 from J, leaving 10 bases between them. This CDR3 has 14 residues. CDR3 sequence: CASTSDSSYNEQFF. The CDR3 nucleotides read TGTGCCAGCACTTCGGACAGCTCCTACAATGAGCAGTTCTTC.

This clonotype was seen more than once but under ten times. The chain couples TRBV27 to TRBJ2-5; maybe TRBD1 (7 bases). V dropped 5 bases and J dropped 4 bases, with 14 bases sitting between them. This CDR3 contains 14 residues. Germline V lookup: CDR1 MNHEY, CDR2 SMNVEV (reference sequence). This chain's CDR3 is CASSPQGGRETQYF. CDR3 DNA sequence: TGTGCCAGCAGTCCGCAGGGGGGAAGAGAGACCCAGTACTTC.

The chain uses TRBV4-1 and TRBJ1-1; weak D call: TRBD1 (6 bases). The CDR3 contains 13 residues. Trimming pared 10 bases from V and 5 bases from J, leaving 17 bases between. Per germline, CDR1 MGHRA and CDR2 YSYEKL. CDR3 DNA: TGCGCCACGGCCCAGGGGAGGAAAACTGAAGCTTTCTTT. The encoded protein is CATAQGRKTEAFF.

On this clonotype: Germline is not matched at one junction end, which may reflect a read error. CDR3 sequence: CVSSQDPSTEAFF. The CDR3, as DNA: TGCGTCAGCAGCCAAGATCCCTCAACTGAAGCTTTCTTT. The V gene is TRBV4-3, the J gene TRBJ1-1; no firm D call. Germline V CDR1 and CDR2: LGHNA, YSLEER. CDR3 length equals 13 residues.

The chain combines TRBV9 with TRBJ2-7; possible D gene TRBD1, 6 bases. This CDR3 contains 15 residues. The V gene's germline CDR1 is SGDLS and CDR2 YYNGEE. Trimming removed 3 bases from V and 5 bases from J, with 18 bases in between. The CDR3 sequence is CASSAVTGLIDEQYF. The CDR3 DNA is TGTGCCAGCAGCGCGGTTACAGGGTTAATCGACGAGCAGTACTTC.

A few counts support this clonotype. The rearrangement joins TRBV6-1 to TRBJ2-2, with D perhaps matching TRBD2 (5 bases). The length of the CDR3 is 14 residues. Germline CDR1 is MNHNS and CDR2 is SASEGT. V shed 1 base and J shed 7 bases, with 10 bases lying between them. The CDR3 DNA follows: TGTGCCAGCAGTGAAGGGACTTCAGTCGGGGAGCTGTTTTTT. This translates into CASSEGTSVGELFF.

This chain joins TRBV6-2 or TRBV6-3 and TRBJ2-1; 13 nucleotides line up with TRBD2. CDR3 size: 21 residues. J lost 5 bases, V lost 0 bases, and 16 bases had no gene match. The germline gives CDR1 MNHEY, CDR2 SVGEGT. This CDR3 reads CASSYSKSWTSGRVLDNEQFF. The CDR3 DNA reads TGTGCCAGCAGTTACTCGAAGAGTTGGACTAGCGGGAGAGTACTAGACAATGAGCAGTTCTTC.

The chain recombines TRBV6-2 or TRBV6-3 with TRBJ1-6; D not certain. The CDR3 totals 15 residues. Trimming cost V 5 bases and J 0 bases, with 8 bases left between them. Germline CDR1 MNHEY, CDR2 SVGEGT. The CDR3 spells CASSRFDSYNSPLHF. The CDR3 nucleotides are TGTGCCAGCAGTAGATTTGACTCCTATAATTCACCCCTCCACTTT.

The chain uses TRBV6-2 or TRBV6-3 and TRBJ1-1; 9 bases are shared with TRBD1. Unmatched junction bases numbered 10, after V lost 4 bases and J lost 7 bases. This CDR3 comprises 15 residues. Germline values: CDR1 MNHEY, CDR2 SVGEGT. CDR3 protein: CASSSNRGRGFEAFF. CDR3 in DNA: TGTGCCAGCAGTTCGAACAGGGGGCGAGGTTTTGAAGCTTTCTTT.

The chain carries TRBV20-1 and TRBJ1-5, with TRBD1 identical over 12 bases. CDR1 is DFQATT, CDR2 SNEGSKA, per germline (reference sequence). J was trimmed by 0 bases and V by 5 bases; bases with no gene match: 8. This CDR3 has 17 amino acids. The CDR3 DNA reads TGCAGTGCTGGGACAGGGGGCCGTTTGTATAGCAATCAGCCCCAGCATTTT. It encodes CSAGTGGRLYSNQPQHF.

The chain uses TRBV12-3 or TRBV12-4 and TRBJ2-5, with a tentative D call TRBD1 (6 bases). Trimming stripped 6 bases from V and 4 bases from J, with 12 bases between. The CDR3 sequence is 13 residues long. For the CDR3, the DNA is TGTGCCAGCAGCGCACAGGGAGTAGAGACCCAGTACTTC. Translating gives CASSAQGVETQYF.

The chain joins TRBV4-1 to TRBJ2-5; the D gene is possibly TRBD2 (6 bases). The CDR3 consists of 12 residues. V shed 4 bases and J shed 11 bases, with 14 bases lying between them. Germline values: CDR1 MGHRA, CDR2 YSYEKL. CDR3 protein: CASSRPGEEQYF. The CDR3 coding sequence is TGCGCCAGCAGCCGACCTGGGGAGGAGCAGTACTTC.

This clonotype appeared a single time. V and J are TRBV7-9 and TRBJ2-5; perhaps TRBD1 as D (6 bases). Germline V CDR1 and CDR2: SEHNR, FQNEAQ (reference sequence). The CDR3 is 15 amino acids. Trimming shortened V by 5 bases and J by 5 bases, and 18 bases separated the two germline ends. This chain's CDR3 is CASSPYRESWETQYF. The CDR3 DNA reads as TGTGCCAGCAGCCCCTACAGGGAGTCGTGGGAGACCCAGTACTTC.

The chain links TRBV5-5 to TRBJ1-1; D is unresolved. V was cut by 4 bases and J by 1 base, with 17 bases left in between. Per germline, CDR1 SGHKS and CDR2 YYEKEE (reference sequence). The CDR3 has 16 residues. This chain's CDR3 is CASSHRAGHGNTEAFF. In DNA form, the CDR3 reads TGTGCCAGCAGCCACCGTGCGGGCCACGGGAACACTGAAGCTTTCTTT.

V is TRBV28 and J is TRBJ2-1, with D unclear. Germline values: CDR1 MDHEN, CDR2 SYDVKM. Deletions cut 6 bases from V and 2 bases from J, with 11 bases between. The CDR3 runs to 14 residues. The CDR3 here is CASSERVPYNEQFF. The DNA for the CDR3 is TGTGCCAGCAGCGAGCGTGTGCCCTACAATGAGCAGTTCTTC. The whole variable domain, remainder taken from reference TRBV28 and TRBJ2-1, is DVKVTQSSRYLVKRTGEKVFLECVQDMDHENMFWYRQDPGLGLRLIYFSYDVKMKEKGDIPEGYSVSREKKERFSLILESASTNQTSMYLCASSERVPYNEQFFGPGTRLTVL.